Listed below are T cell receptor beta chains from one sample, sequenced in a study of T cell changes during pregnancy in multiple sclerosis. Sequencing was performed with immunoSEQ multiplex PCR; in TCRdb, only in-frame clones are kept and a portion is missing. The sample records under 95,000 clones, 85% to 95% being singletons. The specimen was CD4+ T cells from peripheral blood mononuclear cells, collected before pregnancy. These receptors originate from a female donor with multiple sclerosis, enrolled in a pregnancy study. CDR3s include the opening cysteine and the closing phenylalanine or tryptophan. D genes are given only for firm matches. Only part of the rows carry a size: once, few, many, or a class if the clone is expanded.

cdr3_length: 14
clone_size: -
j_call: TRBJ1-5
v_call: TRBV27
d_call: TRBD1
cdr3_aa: CASSPGTGGGPQHF
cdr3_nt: TGTGCCAGCAGTCCAGGGACAGGGGGTGGGCCCCAGCATTTT

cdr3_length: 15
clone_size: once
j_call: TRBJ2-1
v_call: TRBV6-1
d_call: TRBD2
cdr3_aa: CASSAGLAYYNEQFF
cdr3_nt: TGTGCCAGCAGTGCGGGACTAGCGTATTACAATGAGCAGTTCTTC

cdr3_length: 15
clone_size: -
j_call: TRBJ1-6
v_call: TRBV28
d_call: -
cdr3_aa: CATSWEGSYNSPLHF
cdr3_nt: TGTGCCACCTCGTGGGAGGGGTCATATAATTCACCCCTCCACTTT

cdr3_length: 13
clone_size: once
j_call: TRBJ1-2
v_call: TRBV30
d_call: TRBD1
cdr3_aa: CAWSMRQGEGYAF
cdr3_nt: TGTGCCTGGAGTATGAGACAGGGGGAAGGCTACGCCTTC

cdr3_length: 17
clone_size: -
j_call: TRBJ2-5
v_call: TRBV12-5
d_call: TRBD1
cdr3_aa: CASGLQNWTGGWETQYF
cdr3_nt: TGTGCTAGTGGTTTGCAGAACTGGACAGGGGGGTGGGAGACCCAGTACTTC

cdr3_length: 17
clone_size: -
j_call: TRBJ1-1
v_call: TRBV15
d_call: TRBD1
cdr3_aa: CATSREGLRTGWTEAFF
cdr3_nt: TGTGCCACCAGCAGAGAAGGGTTGAGGACAGGGTGGACTGAAGCTTTCTTT

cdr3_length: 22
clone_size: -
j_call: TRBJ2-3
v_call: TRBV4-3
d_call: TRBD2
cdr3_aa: CASSQDRTTSGGYLSSTDTQYF
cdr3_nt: TGCGCCAGCAGCCAAGATCGAACGACTAGCGGGGGTTACCTTTCTAGCACAGATACGCAGTATTTT

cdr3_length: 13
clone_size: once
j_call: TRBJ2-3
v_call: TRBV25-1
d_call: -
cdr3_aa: CASSESGTDTQYF
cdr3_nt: TGTGCCAGCAGTGAATCCGGTACAGATACGCAGTATTTT

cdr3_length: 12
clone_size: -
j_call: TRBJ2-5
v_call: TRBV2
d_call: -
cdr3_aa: CASSVQGETQYF
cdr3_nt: TGTGCCAGCAGTGTGCAGGGTGAGACCCAGTACTTC

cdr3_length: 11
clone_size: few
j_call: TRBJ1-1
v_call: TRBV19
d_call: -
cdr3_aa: CASRRNTEAFF
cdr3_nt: TGTGCCAGTAGGCGGAACACTGAAGCTTTCTTT

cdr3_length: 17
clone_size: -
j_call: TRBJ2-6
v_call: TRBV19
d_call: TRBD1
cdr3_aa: CASTPDRGDTGANVLTF
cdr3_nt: TGTGCCAGTACCCCAGACAGGGGCGATACTGGGGCCAACGTCCTGACTTTC

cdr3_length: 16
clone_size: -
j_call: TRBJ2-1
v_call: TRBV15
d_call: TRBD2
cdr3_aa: CATSRGRGGLRYEQFF
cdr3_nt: TGTGCCACCAGCAGAGGTCGGGGGGGCCTTAGATATGAGCAGTTCTTC

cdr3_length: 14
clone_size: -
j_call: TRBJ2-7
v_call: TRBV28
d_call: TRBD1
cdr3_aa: CAALGTGGSYEQYF
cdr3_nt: TGTGCTGCCCTCGGGACAGGTGGCTCCTACGAGCAGTACTTC

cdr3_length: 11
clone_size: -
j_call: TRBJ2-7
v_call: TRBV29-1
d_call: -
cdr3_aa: CSVGRGYEQYF
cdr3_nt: TGCAGCGTTGGTCGGGGCTACGAGCAGTACTTC

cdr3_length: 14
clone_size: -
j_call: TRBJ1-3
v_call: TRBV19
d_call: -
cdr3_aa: CASRPGHLVNTIYF
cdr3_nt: TGTGCCAGTAGGCCGGGACATCTCGTGAACACCATATATTTT

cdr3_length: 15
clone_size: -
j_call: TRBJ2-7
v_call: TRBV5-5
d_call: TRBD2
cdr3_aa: CASSVGLAGSYEQYF
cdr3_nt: TGTGCCAGCAGCGTAGGACTAGCGGGATCCTACGAGCAGTACTTC

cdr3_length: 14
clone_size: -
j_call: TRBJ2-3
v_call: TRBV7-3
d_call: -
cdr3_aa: CASSLGSRADTQYF
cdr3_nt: TGTGCCAGCAGCTTAGGGTCCAGGGCAGATACGCAGTATTTT

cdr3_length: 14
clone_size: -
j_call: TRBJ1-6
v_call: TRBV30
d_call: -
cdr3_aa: CAWRVEAYNSPLHF
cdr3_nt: TGTGCCTGGAGAGTGGAGGCCTATAATTCACCCCTCCACTTT

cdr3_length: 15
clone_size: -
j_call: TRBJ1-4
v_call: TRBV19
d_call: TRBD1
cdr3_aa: CASSIRQGAQRKLFF
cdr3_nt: TGTGCCAGTAGTATCCGACAGGGGGCGCAGAGAAAACTGTTTTTT

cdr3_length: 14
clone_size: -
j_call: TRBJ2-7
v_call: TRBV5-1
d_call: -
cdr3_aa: CASSLTGSSYEQYF
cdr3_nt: TGCGCCAGCAGCTTGACAGGGAGCTCCTACGAGCAGTACTTC

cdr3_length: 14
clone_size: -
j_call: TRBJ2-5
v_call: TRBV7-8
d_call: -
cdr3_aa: CASSLGTTQETQYF
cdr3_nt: TGTGCCAGCAGCTTAGGGACTACCCAAGAGACCCAGTACTTC

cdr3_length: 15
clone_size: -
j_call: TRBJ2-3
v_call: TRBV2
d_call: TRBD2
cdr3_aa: CASNGLAASTDTQYF
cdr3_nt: TGTGCCAGCAATGGACTAGCGGCTAGCACAGATACGCAGTATTTT

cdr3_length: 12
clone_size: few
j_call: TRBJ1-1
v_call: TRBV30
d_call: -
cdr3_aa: CAWSVQDTEAFF
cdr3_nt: TGTGCCTGGAGTGTACAAGACACTGAAGCTTTCTTT

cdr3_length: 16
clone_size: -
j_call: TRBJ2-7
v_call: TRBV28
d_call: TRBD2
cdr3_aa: CASSQSGLDVSYEQYF
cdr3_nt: TGTGCCAGCAGTCAATCTGGACTAGATGTTTCCTACGAGCAGTACTTC

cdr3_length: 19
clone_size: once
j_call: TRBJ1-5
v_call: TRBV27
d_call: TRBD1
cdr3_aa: CASSPNFDRALIWIQPQHF
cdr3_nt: TGTGCCAGCAGTCCGAACTTCGACAGGGCGTTGATTTGGATTCAGCCCCAGCATTTT

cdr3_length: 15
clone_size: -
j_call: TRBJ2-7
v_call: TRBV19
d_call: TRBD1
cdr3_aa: CASSPGTGSTYEQYF
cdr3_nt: TGTGCCAGTTCCCCTGGGACAGGCAGTACCTACGAGCAGTACTTC

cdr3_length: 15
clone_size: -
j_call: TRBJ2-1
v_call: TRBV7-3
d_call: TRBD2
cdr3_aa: CASSPSGSSYNEQFF
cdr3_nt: TGTGCCAGCAGCCCTAGCGGGAGCTCCTACAATGAGCAGTTCTTC

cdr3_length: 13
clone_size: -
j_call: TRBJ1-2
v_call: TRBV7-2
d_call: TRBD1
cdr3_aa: CASSQDRPGGYTF
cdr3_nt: TGTGCCAGCAGCCAGGACAGGCCGGGAGGCTACACCTTC

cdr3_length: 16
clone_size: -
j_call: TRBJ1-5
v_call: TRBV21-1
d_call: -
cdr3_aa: CASTLRGQRCNQPQHF
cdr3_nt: TGTGCCAGCACCCTACGGGGACAGCGGTGCAATCAGCCCCAGCATTTT

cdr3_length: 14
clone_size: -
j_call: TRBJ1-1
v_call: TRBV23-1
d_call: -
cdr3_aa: CASSRGGDGTEAFF
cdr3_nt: TGCGCCAGCAGTCGTGGGGGCGATGGCACTGAAGCTTTCTTT

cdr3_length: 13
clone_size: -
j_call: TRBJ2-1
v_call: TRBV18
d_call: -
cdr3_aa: CASSPAGNNEQFF
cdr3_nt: TGTGCCAGCTCACCAGCAGGGAACAATGAGCAGTTCTTC

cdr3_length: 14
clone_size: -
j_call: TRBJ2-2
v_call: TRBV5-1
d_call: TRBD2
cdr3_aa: CASSLSGGTGELFF
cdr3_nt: TGCGCCAGCAGCTTGAGCGGGGGCACCGGGGAGCTGTTTTTT

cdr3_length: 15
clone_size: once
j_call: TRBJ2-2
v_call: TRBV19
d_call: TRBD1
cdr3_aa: CASRTGQGNTGELFF
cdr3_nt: TGTGCCAGTAGAACCGGACAGGGGAACACCGGGGAGCTGTTTTTT

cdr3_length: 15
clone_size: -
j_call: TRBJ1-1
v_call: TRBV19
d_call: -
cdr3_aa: CASHSGVFRNTEAFF
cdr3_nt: TGTGCCAGCCATTCAGGGGTTTTCAGGAACACTGAAGCTTTCTTT

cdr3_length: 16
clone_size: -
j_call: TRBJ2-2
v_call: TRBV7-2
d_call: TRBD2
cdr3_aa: CASSLGGRAVAGELFF
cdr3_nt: TGTGCCAGCAGCTTAGGGGGGAGGGCCGTGGCCGGGGAGCTGTTTTTT